The T cell receptor (beta chain) under discussion was sequenced for a study of Graves' ophthalmopathy and Graves' hyperthyroidism. This clonotype was seen many times. Trimming removed 6 bases from V and 2 bases from J, with 17 bases in between. The CDR3 runs 14 residues. CDR1 is DFQATT and CDR2 is SNEGSKA in the germline V gene (reference sequence). The TCR beta CDR3 regions underwent amplification from RNA transcripts. HTBI primers served in a first-round RT-PCR, which a second-round multiplex PCR followed. MiXCR was run by TCRdb on the multiplex PCR reads, yielding one entry per CDR3 protein. The table has 400,000 to 450,000 distinct CDR3 sequences, 21% seen once.

The J gene is TRBJ2-7, the V gene TRBV20-1; D unclear. The receptor was isolated from a woman aged 18-29 years with stable Graves' hyperthyroidism. The sequencing sample was made of peripheral blood. CDR3 loop: CSAPPAASPYEQYF. The CDR3 nucleotides read TGCAGTGCGCCCCCAGCCGCATCCCCCTACGAGCAGTACTTC.